This T cell receptor beta chain is from a study of T-cell memory formation after mild COVID-19. Study in general: Largely donor-specific sequence clusters came from two donors. General study results and limits: Unconfirmed was the SARS-CoV-2 specificity of second-wave clones that peaked on day 37. Clones contracting day 15 to 85 were balanced CD4/CD8; later expanders leaned CD4+.

The CDR3 extends over 15 amino acids. V was trimmed by 5 bases and J by 0 bases, leaving 11 bases between them. Germline-derived CDR1 and CDR2 are SGHTA and FQGTGA. This clonotype has at least ten counts. Its target is not known. Each CDR3 protein is one row after TCRdb ran MiXCR on the 5' RACE reads. The top ten clones hold around a fifth of a sample with approximately 300,000 distinct CDR3 sequences, roughly 8% of them seen once. Sequences were obtained from PBMCs or a T cell subset sorted from them (not recorded which). The sequence was collected from a man between 18 and 35 years old who had mild COVID-19 (a few samples of this study predate the infection). Cell type and time point are not known. The V call is TRBV7-3, the J call TRBJ2-1; unclear D gene. The CDR3 nucleotides are TGTGCCAGCAGCCCCTCTGGATCCTCCTACAATGAGCAGTTCTTC. It codes for CASSPSGSSYNEQFF.